This T cell receptor (beta chain) was captured by sequencing in a study of blood T cell repertoires in COVID-19. Method: immunoSEQ multiplex PCR; TCRdb's copy keeps in-frame clones and lacks some. The sample lists 130,000 to 150,000 clones; roughly three quarters were seen once. Enrollment of patients from Seattle took place during active infection, with longitudinal follow-up. The CDR3 runs 14 residues. In germline, CDR1 is SEHNR, CDR2 FQNEAQ (reference sequence). Turning to this clone: At one end the junction does not follow the germline gene, possibly because of a read error.

The chain combines TRBV7-9 with TRBJ1-3; 7 positions agree with TRBD1. The TCR comes from a woman in her 70s with COVID-19, enrolled during active disease. Sequences were obtained from peripheral blood. The DNA of the CDR3 is TGTGCCAGCAGCTTAGCAGGGGGCGTTCCCCCCGAGGGTTTT. Its translation: CASSLAGGVPPEGF.